This entry lists 7 T cell receptor beta chains sequenced from one sample in a study of cytomegalovirus exposure and HLA in healthy donors. This table comes from immunoSEQ multiplex PCR, and its TCRdb copy is limited to in-frame clones, with some not included. The sample records over 250,000 clones, 70% to 90% being singletons. Sequencing used PBMCs. The receptors stem from a young woman in good health and CMV-seronegative.

This chain uses TRBV7-2 with TRBJ1-2; no reliable D call. The V gene lost 5 bases and the J gene lost 1 base, with 14 bases spanning the gap. Germline V gene data show CDR1 as SGHTA and CDR2 as FQGNSA. The CDR3 spans 15 residues. CDR3 nucleotides: TGTGCCAGCAGCGTACAGCCAATCATTAACTATGGCTACACCTTC. Its protein is CASSVQPIINYGYTF.

The genes are TRBV5-1 and TRBJ1-1, with 7 bases matching TRBD1. Germline loops: CDR1 SGHRS, CDR2 YFSETQ. The CDR3 is 14 residues long. Germline trimming cut 0 bases from V and 11 bases from J; bases unmatched to any gene: 10. CDR3 DNA sequence: TGCGCCAGCAGCTTGGATGACAGGGACGGGAGCGCTTTCTTT. It specifies CASSLDDRDGSAFF.

In this sample, this clone turned up once. This chain connects TRBV14 to TRBJ1-2, with unresolved D. CDR1 and CDR2 (germline): SGHDN, FVKESK. This CDR3 region has 15 residues. V was shortened by 1 base and J by 0 bases, with 9 bases between the two germline ends. This chain's CDR3 is CASSQATPANYGYTF. Written as DNA, the CDR3 is TGTGCCAGCAGCCAAGCAACACCAGCTAACTATGGCTACACCTTC.

V gene TRBV28 combines with J gene TRBJ2-7; D might be TRBD1 (5 bases). In germline, CDR1 is MDHEN, CDR2 SYDVKM. V was clipped by 3 bases and J by 0 bases, with 12 bases between them. The CDR3 spans 15 residues. The CDR3 bases are TGTGCCAGCAGTTTGTTAGGGGAAGTCTCCTACGAGCAGTACTTC. Translating it yields CASSLLGEVSYEQYF.

As for this clone: At one of its ends the junction is not consistent with the germline gene, which may arise from a read error. The genes are TRBV6-4 and TRBJ2-1; TRBD2 is a possible D gene (6 bases). CDR1 and CDR2 from the germline V gene are MRHNA and SNTAGT. This CDR3 has 13 amino acids. The CDR3 DNA sequence: TGTGCCAGCAGTCGGGACTCCTTCAATGAGCAGTTCTTC. This gives the protein CASSRDSFNEQFF.

The chain is built from TRBV11-2 and TRBJ1-1, with D hard to call. The germline V and J ends were trimmed by 5 bases and 2 bases, with 12 bases remaining between them. The CDR3 consists of 14 residues. Germline V gives CDR1 SGHAT, CDR2 FQNNGV. This CDR3 is CASSLTTGNTEAFF. As DNA, the CDR3 is TGTGCCAGCAGCCTTACTACGGGAAACACTGAAGCTTTCTTT.

This clone was seen only a few times. The chain links TRBV7-6 to TRBJ2-7, with D maybe TRBD1 (6 bases). CDR1 and CDR2 from the germline V gene are SGHVS and FNYEAQ. The ends were cut back, 5 bases at V and 5 bases at J, with 10 bases in the middle. The CDR3 length is 12 residues. The CDR3 is CASSLQGDEQYF. CDR3 in DNA: TGTGCCAGCAGCCTACAGGGCGACGAGCAGTACTTC. The variable domain in full, with the rest retrieved from reference TRBV7-6 and TRBJ2-7, is GAGVSQSPRYKVTKRGQDVALRCDPISGHVSLYWYRQALGQGPEFLTYFNYEAQQDKSGLPNDRFSAERPEGSISTLTIQRTEQRDSAMYRCASSLQGDEQYFGPGTRLTVT.